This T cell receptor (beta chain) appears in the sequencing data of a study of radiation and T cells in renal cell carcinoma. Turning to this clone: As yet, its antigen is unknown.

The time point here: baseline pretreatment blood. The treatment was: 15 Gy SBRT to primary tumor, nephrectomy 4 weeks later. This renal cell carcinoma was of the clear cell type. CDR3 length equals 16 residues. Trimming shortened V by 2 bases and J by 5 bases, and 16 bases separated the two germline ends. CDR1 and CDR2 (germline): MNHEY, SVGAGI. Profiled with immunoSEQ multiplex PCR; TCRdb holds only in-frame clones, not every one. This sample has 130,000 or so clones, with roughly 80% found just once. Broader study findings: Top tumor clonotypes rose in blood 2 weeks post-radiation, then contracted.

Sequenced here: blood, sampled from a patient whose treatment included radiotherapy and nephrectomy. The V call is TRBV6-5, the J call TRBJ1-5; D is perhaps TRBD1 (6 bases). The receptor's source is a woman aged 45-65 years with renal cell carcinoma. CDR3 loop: CASSYAQGRPDQPQHF. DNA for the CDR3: TGTGCCAGCAGTTACGCCCAGGGGAGACCAGATCAGCCCCAGCATTTT.